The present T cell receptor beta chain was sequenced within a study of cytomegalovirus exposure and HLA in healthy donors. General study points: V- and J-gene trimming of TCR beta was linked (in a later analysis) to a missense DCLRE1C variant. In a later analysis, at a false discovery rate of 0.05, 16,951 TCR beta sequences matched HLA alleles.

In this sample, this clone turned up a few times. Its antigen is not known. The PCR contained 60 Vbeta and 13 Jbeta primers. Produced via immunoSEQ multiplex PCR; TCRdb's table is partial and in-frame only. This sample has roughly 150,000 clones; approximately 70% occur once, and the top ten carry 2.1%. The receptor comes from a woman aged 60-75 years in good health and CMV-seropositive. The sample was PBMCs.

This CDR3 reads CASSFPGYNEQFF. The CDR3 region has the DNA TGTGCCAGCAGCTTCCCAGGGTACAATGAGCAGTTCTTC. The chain uses TRBV5-4 and TRBJ2-1, with a tentative D call TRBD1 (5 bases). V lost 2 bases, J lost 4 bases, and 7 bases lay in between. The CDR3 loop spans 13 amino acids. Germline V lookup: CDR1 SGHNT, CDR2 YYREEE (reference sequence).